The 10 T cell receptor beta chains listed next were all sequenced from one sample in a study of blood T cell repertoires in COVID-19. Assay: immunoSEQ multiplex PCR; the TCRdb copy retains only in-frame clones and omits some. Here the sample spans 52,000 or so clones, 78% being singletons. The sample was peripheral blood. The receptors were gathered from a human donor in a cohort sampled during active COVID-19.

The rearrangement links TRBV2 to TRBJ2-7, with TRBD2 matching 13 bases. CDR1 is SNHLY, CDR2 FYNNEI, per germline. The length of the CDR3 is 14 residues. J gave up 4 bases and V 6 bases, and 3 bases lay outside the gene matches. CDR3 DNA: TGTGCCAGCAGACTGGGACTAGCGGGATACGAGCAGTACTTC. It specifies CASRLGLAGYEQYF.

The CDR3 region is CASSPSEGENEQFF. The CDR3 DNA follows: TGTGCCAGCAGTCCCTCTGAGGGGGAGAATGAGCAGTTCTTC. This rearrangement joins TRBV27 to TRBJ2-1, with D possibly being TRBD1 (6 bases). Germline V gives CDR1 MNHEY, CDR2 SMNVEV (reference sequence). This CDR3 has 14 amino acids. Trimming removed 5 bases at V and 7 bases at J, with 15 bases between.

The chain uses TRBV21-1 and TRBJ2-1; the table's D call, TRBD2, has no DNA check behind it. TRBV21-1 is a pseudogene. There are 18 residues in the CDR3. The CDR3 spells CASILQGTSGRAYNEQFF. CDR3 DNA: TGTGCCAGCATATTACAGGGAACTAGCGGGAGGGCCTACAATGAGCAGTTCTTC.

This chain links TRBV16 with TRBJ2-7; 7 bases match TRBD1. The V gene's germline CDR1 is KGHSY and CDR2 FQNENV. This CDR3 region has 15 residues. The V and J ends lost 4 bases and 3 bases, in that order; junction bases with no gene match: 9. CDR3 amino acids: CASSPFPGTDYEQYF. The CDR3 nucleotides are TGTGCCAGCAGCCCCTTTCCCGGGACAGACTACGAGCAGTACTTC. Based on the CDR3 plus reference TRBV16 and TRBJ2-7, the full variable domain is GEEVAQTPKHLVRGEGQKAKLYCAPIKGHSYVFWYQQVLKNEFKFLISFQNENVFDETGMPKERFSAKCLPNSPCSLEIQATKLEDSAVYFCASSPFPGTDYEQYFGPGTRLTVT.

This chain joins TRBV13 and TRBJ1-5; D call uncertain. V dropped 1 base and J dropped 7 bases, with 5 bases sitting between them. CDR1 and CDR2 (germline): PRHDT, FYEKMQ (reference sequence). The CDR3 runs 12 residues. The CDR3 loop reads CASSLAGQPQHF. In DNA, the CDR3 is TGTGCCAGCAGCTTAGCCGGGCAGCCCCAGCATTTT. Based on the CDR3 plus reference TRBV13 and TRBJ1-5, the full variable domain is AAGVIQSPRHLIKEKRETATLKCYPIPRHDTVYWYQQGPGQDPQFLISFYEKMQSDKGSIPDRFSAQQFSDYHSELNMSSLELGDSALYFCASSLAGQPQHFGDGTRLSIL.

The chain uses TRBV27 and TRBJ2-7; 12 bases map to TRBD1. This CDR3 has 14 amino acids. J was trimmed by 6 bases and V by 7 bases; bases with no gene match: 7. Germline CDR1 and CDR2: MNHEY and SMNVEV (reference sequence). The CDR3 spells CASTRGTGGGEQYF. CDR3 bases: TGTGCCAGCACGAGAGGGACAGGGGGCGGCGAGCAGTACTTC.

In the case of this clone: The same CDR3 arises from other DNA sequences in this sample as well. The chain uses TRBV18 and TRBJ1-5; 9 nucleotides align to TRBD1. V dropped 6 bases and J dropped 4; count of bases not matched to a gene: 7. This CDR3 spans 15 amino acids. Germline V gene lookup returns CDR1 KGHSH and CDR2 LQKENI. The CDR3 DNA is TGTGCCAGCTCCTGGACAGGGGCTAGGAATCAGCCCCAGCATTTT. This gives the protein CASSWTGARNQPQHF.

V gene TRBV5-1 combines with J gene TRBJ2-7; 8 bases fit TRBD1. The CDR3 sequence is 15 residues long. Germline CDR1 is SGHRS and CDR2 is YFSETQ. The V and J ends lost 5 bases and 4 bases, in that order; junction bases with no gene match: 11. CDR3 sequence: CASRTSGQGRYEQYF. CDR3 DNA: TGCGCCAGCAGAACTTCTGGACAGGGACGGTACGAGCAGTACTTC.

This clone was recorded a few times. The chain carries TRBV7-2 and TRBJ1-5, with 8 bases lining up with TRBD1. Unmatched junction bases numbered 10, after V lost 5 bases and J lost 7 bases. From germline, CDR1 is SGHTA and CDR2 FQGNSA. This CDR3 has 15 amino acids. The CDR3 is CASSAQDREGQPQHF. The CDR3 bases are TGTGCCAGCAGCGCACAGGACAGGGAAGGGCAGCCCCAGCATTTT.

The gene calls are TRBV4-3 and TRBJ1-1; the match to TRBD1 covers 7 bases. With V trimmed by 0 bases and J by 4 bases, 5 bases remained unmatched. The CDR3 runs to 15 residues. CDR1 is LGHNA and CDR2 is YSLEER in the germline V gene. The CDR3 is CASSQEDRAPTEAFF. The CDR3 bases are TGCGCCAGCAGCCAAGAAGACAGGGCTCCCACTGAAGCTTTCTTT.